A single sample is the source of the 24 T cell receptor beta chains below, sequenced in a study of T cells in Graves' hyperthyroidism and ophthalmopathy. Template material for amplifying TCR beta CDR3 regions consisted of RNA transcripts. The HTBI primer set drove a first-round RT-PCR of the TCR CDR3. Each CDR3 protein is one row after TCRdb ran MiXCR on the multiplex PCR reads. Counted here are 550,000 to 600,000 distinct CDR3 sequences, 16% occurring once; the ten biggest clones make up approximately 20%. The sample was blood. The origin of the receptors is a woman aged 18-29 years with Graves' hyperthyroidism.

At least ten counts were recorded for this clonotype. The rearrangement joins TRBV6-1 to TRBJ1-2, with D maybe TRBD1 (6 bases). The V gene's germline CDR1 is MNHNS and CDR2 SASEGT. There are 14 residues in the CDR3. Trimming shortened V by 4 bases and J by 4 bases, and 13 bases separated the two germline ends. CDR3 amino acids: CASSAAGGGYGYTF. Here the CDR3 DNA reads TGTGCCAGCAGTGCCGCGGGAGGGGGCTATGGCTACACCTTC.

This clonotype was counted at least ten times. This sequence joins TRBV12-3 or TRBV12-4 and TRBJ1-1, with 7 bases aligning to TRBD1. Trimming took 0 bases from V and 1 from J; bases not matched to a gene: 5. CDR3 length: 16 residues. For the CDR3, the DNA is TGTGCCAGCAGTTTAGCGCTAGGGGGCAAGAACACTGAAGCTTTCTTT. Its translation is CASSLALGGKNTEAFF.

This clonotype appeared a few times. This sequence joins TRBV7-9 and TRBJ2-7; 11 bases match TRBD2. V shed 11 bases, J shed 1 base, and the junction held 7 bases outside the gene matches. The CDR3 is made up of 14 amino acids. Germline V CDR1 and CDR2: SEHNR, FQNEAQ (reference sequence). The DNA of the CDR3 is TGTGCCGGAGCTAGCGGGGGGTCTTCCTACGAGCAGTACTTC. The encoded protein is CAGASGGSSYEQYF.

This chain links TRBV19 with TRBJ2-7; perhaps TRBD1 as D (6 bases). Germline V gives CDR1 LNHDA, CDR2 SQIVND (reference sequence). Trimming took 7 bases from V and 2 from J, leaving 12 bases between them. The CDR3 consists of 13 residues. CDR3 nucleotide sequence: TGTGCCAGTAACCAGGGGACACCCTACGAGCAGTACTTC. Translated: CASNQGTPYEQYF.

The sample holds a few counts of this clonotype. The V and J genes are TRBV2 and TRBJ2-6; perhaps TRBD1 as D (6 bases). Deletions cut 3 bases from V and 4 bases from J, with 10 bases between. The V gene's germline CDR1 is SNHLY and CDR2 FYNNEI. The CDR3 spans 15 residues. This CDR3 is CASSEGARGANVLTF. The CDR3 DNA follows: TGTGCCAGCAGTGAGGGGGCGCGGGGGGCCAACGTCCTGACTTTC.

This clonotype has at least ten counts. J is TRBJ1-1 and V is TRBV27; possible D gene TRBD1, 6 bases. The CDR3 contains 15 residues. V gave up 5 bases and J gave up 2 bases, with 15 bases separating them. Germline assignment: CDR1 MNHEY and CDR2 SMNVEV (reference sequence). The DNA for the CDR3 is TGTGCCAGCAGTCCGACCGGGACATACAACACTGAAGCTTTCTTT. It specifies CASSPTGTYNTEAFF.

This clonotype was picked up a small number of times. The chain employs TRBV4-1 and TRBJ2-7; no firm D call. V was clipped by 2 bases and J by 6 bases, with 17 bases between them. Germline CDR1 and CDR2: MGHRA and YSYEKL. This CDR3 has 15 residues. DNA for the CDR3: TGCGCCAGCAGCCAACCCGGCCAAACAAAGGGCGAGCAGTACTTC. This gives the protein CASSQPGQTKGEQYF.

A few counts support this clonotype. One base away lies a much larger clone, so this may be a sequencing read error. This rearrangement joins TRBV4-3 to TRBJ2-5; TRBD1 agrees at 9 bases. V shed 0 bases, J shed 5 bases, and the junction held 7 bases outside the gene matches. Germline V gene data show CDR1 as LGHNA and CDR2 as YSLEER. This CDR3 is 16 amino acids long. The CDR3 DNA follows: TGCGCCAGCAGCCAAGAAGGAGGGACAGGGCACGAGACCCAGTACTTC. It codes for CASSQEGGTGHETQYF.

Remarks on this clonotype: One junction end does not reproduce the germline sequence, and a read error may be involved. CDR3 loop: CASSEEVGSSYEQYF. The CDR3 nucleotides are TGTGCCAGCAGTGAAGAGGTCGGGAGCTCCTACGAACAGTACTTC. The gene calls are TRBV6-1 and TRBJ2-7; a weak D match, TRBD2 (6 bases). This CDR3 contains 15 residues. Per germline, CDR1 MNHNS and CDR2 SASEGT.

This clonotype has more than one count but fewer than ten. V usage is TRBV29-1 and J usage is TRBJ2-5; 7 bases are shared with TRBD1. Germline CDR1 reads SQVTM; CDR2 reads ANQGSEA. CDR3 length: 15 amino acids. The J segment lost 5 bases and the V segment lost 6 bases, leaving 15 bases of the junction unmatched. The CDR3 nucleotides are TGCAGCGTCGCTACTGACAGGGTAGGGCGGGAGACCCAGTACTTC. Its protein product is CSVATDRVGRETQYF.

Regarding this clonotype: With a much larger clone just one base away, this may be a read error. This chain connects TRBV7-9 to TRBJ2-1, with TRBD2 matching over 14 bases. The CDR3 is made up of 16 amino acids. Germline V gene data show CDR1 as SEHNR and CDR2 as FQNEAQ (reference sequence). CDR3 sequence reads: CASSLAGLAGDNEPFF. The CDR3 DNA sequence: TGTGCCAGCAGCTTAGCGGGACTAGCGGGAGATAATGAGCCGTTCTTC.

A few counts support this clonotype. The gene calls are TRBV12-3 or TRBV12-4 and TRBJ2-5, with D perhaps matching TRBD2 (6 bases). V lost 3 bases, J lost 4 bases, and 12 bases lay in between. The CDR3 spans 14 residues. CDR3 sequence: CASSLLLRGETQYF. In DNA form, the CDR3 reads TGTGCCAGCAGTTTGCTCTTGCGGGGAGAGACCCAGTACTTC.

A note on this clonotype: A much larger clone differs from this one at a single base, so this may be a read error. The chain employs TRBV11-3 and TRBJ1-1; D unclear. Looked up from germline, CDR1 is SGHNT and CDR2 is YENEEA. The CDR3 runs 13 residues. CDR3 nucleotides: TGTGTCAGCAGCTTAATTCTCGGCACTGAAGCTTTCTTT. Translating it yields CVSSLILGTEAFF.

This chain uses TRBV27 with TRBJ1-2; 8 positions match TRBD1. J lost 8 bases, V lost 6 bases, and 8 bases had no gene match. The CDR3 has 13 residues. Per germline, CDR1 MNHEY and CDR2 SMNVEV (reference sequence). The CDR3 region is CASSLRQGAGYTF. The CDR3 region has the DNA TGTGCCAGCAGCCTCCGGCAGGGGGCCGGCTACACCTTC.

The chain links TRBV11-2 to TRBJ1-5; 10 bases are shared with TRBD1. J gave up 0 bases and V 4 bases, and 9 bases lay outside the gene matches. CDR1 and CDR2 from the germline V gene are SGHAT and FQNNGV. This CDR3 has 18 residues. CDR3 sequence reads: CASSSGRDRGHSNQPQHF. Here the CDR3 DNA reads TGTGCCAGCAGCTCAGGCCGGGACAGGGGACATAGCAATCAGCCCCAGCATTTT.

This clonotype occurred many times. The CDR3 bases are TGTGCCAGCAGTGATACATTAGTCGTCAATGAGCAGTTCTTC. It codes for CASSDTLVVNEQFF. The chain links TRBV6-1 to TRBJ2-1; D remains ambiguous. V was clipped by 3 bases and J by 6 bases, with 12 bases between them. The CDR3 runs 14 residues. Germline-derived CDR1 and CDR2 are MNHNS and SASEGT.

This clonotype has just a few counts. Mismatch with germline at one junction end may stem from a read error. The rearrangement joins TRBV12-3 or TRBV12-4 to TRBJ2-3; TRBD2 matches at 11 bases. CDR3 length equals 17 residues. The CDR3 loop reads CARSSQLAGARADTQYF. CDR3 nucleotide sequence: TGTGCCAGGAGTTCACAACTAGCGGGAGCGCGGGCAGATACGCAGTATTTT.

This clonotype was observed a handful of times. The chain employs TRBV6-1 and TRBJ1-1, with D uncertain. V dropped 5 bases and J dropped 7 bases, with 8 bases sitting between them. The CDR3 covers 11 residues. From germline, CDR1 is MNHNS and CDR2 SASEGT. CDR3: CASSPGVEAFF. The CDR3 DNA is TGTGCCAGCAGTCCCGGTGTTGAAGCTTTCTTT.

This clonotype occurred many times. V and J are TRBV3-1 and TRBJ2-7; D gene ambiguous. CDR3 length: 13 amino acids. Per the germline V gene, CDR1 is LGHDT and CDR2 is YNNKEL (reference sequence). The V and J ends lost 1 base and 5 bases respectively, with 9 bases between them. CDR3 loop: CASSQVQSHEQYF. CDR3 DNA: TGTGCCAGCAGCCAAGTACAAAGCCACGAGCAGTACTTC.

Ten or more counts support this clonotype. The chain couples TRBV7-8 to TRBJ2-7, with 8 bases identical to TRBD1. The CDR3 has 16 residues. From germline, CDR1 is SGHVS and CDR2 FQNEAQ. Trimming cost V 5 bases and J 4 bases; bases outside gene matches: 13. DNA of the CDR3: TGTGCCAGCAGCCAAGTTACGACAGGGGTTTTTTACGAGCAGTACTTC. It is translated as CASSQVTTGVFYEQYF.

Many counts were recorded for this clonotype. In nucleotides, the CDR3 is TGCGCCAGCAGCTCGGACACGACAGATACGCAGTATTTT. Translated: CASSSDTTDTQYF. This sequence joins TRBV5-1 and TRBJ2-3, with D tentatively TRBD1 (5 bases). Germline V gives CDR1 SGHRS, CDR2 YFSETQ. This CDR3 comprises 13 residues. V was cut by 3 bases and J by 3 bases, with 8 bases left in between.

The V and J genes are TRBV6-1 and TRBJ1-6; D uncertain. Trimming stripped 6 bases from V and 0 bases from J, with 9 bases between. Germline values: CDR1 MNHNS, CDR2 SASEGT. The CDR3 totals 15 residues. DNA of the CDR3: TGTGCCAGCAGCCCCAGCAGCTCCTATAATTCACCCCTCCACTTT. Residues: CASSPSSSYNSPLHF.

The chain couples TRBV28 to TRBJ1-5, with 7 nucleotides matching TRBD1. This CDR3 spans 16 amino acids. Per the germline V gene, CDR1 is MDHEN and CDR2 is SYDVKM. J lost 1 base, V lost 8 bases, and 11 bases had no gene match. The CDR3 nucleotides are TGTGCCAGCTCAAGGGGGCTCAGGGGGAGCAATCAGCCCCAGCATTTT. Translating it yields CASSRGLRGSNQPQHF.

This clonotype was seen ten or more times. The chain employs TRBV20-1 and TRBJ2-5; D is tentatively TRBD1 or TRBD2 (5 bases each). The CDR3 covers 16 residues. Germline V gene data show CDR1 as DFQATT and CDR2 as SNEGSKA (reference sequence). V lost 5 bases and J lost 0, with 19 bases in between. The CDR3 here is CSAPALGPSYQETQYF. The CDR3 nucleotides read TGCAGTGCTCCCGCTTTGGGACCCTCGTACCAAGAGACCCAGTACTTC.